One sample yielded the 10 T cell receptor beta chains listed below, sequenced in a study of blood T cell repertoires in COVID-19. Generated by immunoSEQ multiplex PCR, the TCRdb table keeps only in-frame clones and is missing some. The data show roughly 100,000 clones, with about 86% seen just once and over 15% held by the top ten. The sample was peripheral blood. These receptors originate from a woman aged 80 or older with acute or convalescent COVID-19.

V usage is TRBV6-1 and J usage is TRBJ2-7, with D possibly matching TRBD1 (5 bases). The CDR3 runs 14 residues. V lost 1 base to trimming and J lost 6 bases, with 13 bases between them. Per germline, CDR1 MNHNS and CDR2 SASEGT. CDR3 in amino acids: CASSEGREYGEQYF. In nucleotides, the CDR3 is TGTGCCAGCAGTGAAGGCAGGGAATACGGCGAGCAGTACTTC.

The chain is built from TRBV11-2 and TRBJ1-1, with 7 bases that match TRBD1. Trimming took 1 base from V and 4 from J; bases not matched to a gene: 12. CDR3 size: 17 residues. Germline V gene sequence: CDR1 SGHAT, CDR2 FQNNGV. The CDR3 sequence: CASSLVGGTGVGTEAFF. The CDR3 bases are TGTGCCAGCAGCTTAGTAGGGGGTACAGGGGTTGGCACTGAAGCTTTCTTT.

J is TRBJ2-5 and V is TRBV10-2; a possible D gene is TRBD1 (5 bases). Germline values: CDR1 WSHSY, CDR2 SAAADI. CDR3 length: 16 amino acids. V shed 0 bases and J shed 2 bases, with 13 bases lying between them. CDR3 nucleotides: TGCGCCAGCAGTGAGTCGGCAGGGTTACTTCAAGAGACCCAGTACTTC. This gives the protein CASSESAGLLQETQYF.

The genes are TRBV6-5 and TRBJ2-7, with a tentative D call TRBD2 (6 bases). The CDR3 loop spans 13 amino acids. The germline V and J ends were trimmed by 2 bases and 3 bases, with 8 bases remaining between them. CDR1 is MNHEY, CDR2 SVGAGI, per germline. The CDR3 DNA reads as TGTGCCAGCAGTTACGGGCGGGACTACGAGCAGTACTTC. Protein: CASSYGRDYEQYF.

The chain joins TRBV14 to TRBJ1-2, with a weak D call TRBD1 (6 bases). The V end lost 1 base, the J end lost 5 bases, and 17 bases lay between the germline ends. Germline-derived CDR1 and CDR2 are SGHDN and FVKESK. The CDR3 is made up of 16 amino acids. CDR3 coding DNA: TGTGCCAGCAGCCAAGGACTGACAGGTTTCGGGTATGGCTACACCTTC. This sequence encodes CASSQGLTGFGYGYTF.

The chain recombines TRBV6-1 with TRBJ1-5, with D possibly being TRBD1 (5 bases). The CDR3 is made up of 16 amino acids. Germline CDR1 MNHNS, CDR2 SASEGT. V was shortened by 1 base and J by 3 bases, with 13 bases between the two germline ends. The CDR3 DNA reads as TGTGCCAGCAGTGAAGTAAGGGGAACATACAATCAGCCCCAGCATTTT. Amino acids: CASSEVRGTYNQPQHF.

This chain uses TRBV28 with TRBJ1-2; no definite D call. The CDR3 covers 14 residues. The germline V gene encodes CDR1 MDHEN and CDR2 SYDVKM. V was trimmed by 4 bases and J by 6 bases, leaving 15 bases between them. For the CDR3, the DNA is TGTGCCAGCAGTTGGGCCGGTGGGCGGGATGGCTACACCTTC. As protein: CASSWAGGRDGYTF.

This clone was found a few times. The genes are TRBV19 and TRBJ1-1; 9 bases are shared with TRBD1. Per germline, CDR1 LNHDA and CDR2 SQIVND (reference sequence). This CDR3 region has 18 residues. Trimming cost V 6 bases and J 3 bases; bases outside gene matches: 17. CDR3 nucleotide sequence: TGTGCCAGTAGACCCCCTCCGGGACAGGGTTTATGGGACACTGAAGCTTTCTTT. It yields the protein CASRPPPGQGLWDTEAFF.

The gene calls are TRBV5-8 and TRBJ1-5; D possibly corresponds to TRBD1 (5 bases). Per germline, CDR1 SGHTS and CDR2 YDEGEE. The CDR3 contains 18 residues. Trimming removed 0 bases from V and 2 bases from J, with 18 bases in between. Here the CDR3 reads CASSLEFPGVWGNQPQHF. CDR3 sequence (DNA): TGTGCCAGCAGCTTGGAGTTTCCGGGGGTGTGGGGCAATCAGCCCCAGCATTTT.

V and J are TRBV4-1 and TRBJ2-7, with TRBD1 as a possible D gene (5 bases). The CDR3 runs 16 residues. Germline V gives CDR1 MGHRA, CDR2 YSYEKL. Trimming cost V 4 bases and J 0 bases, with 16 bases left between them. The DNA of the CDR3 is TGCGCCAGCAGCCCCATAGGGGTCAGCCACTCCTACGAGCAGTACTTC. This encodes CASSPIGVSHSYEQYF.